This entry lists 25 T cell receptor beta chains sequenced from one sample in a study of T cells after yellow fever vaccination. TCRdb independently ran MiXCR on the 5' RACE reads; one entry per CDR3 protein. Of some 400,000 distinct CDR3 sequences in the sample, around 19% were seen once. Sequenced here: PBMCs, sampled before the yellow fever booster vaccination. The receptors come from a man younger than 35 who received the YFV17D yellow fever vaccine.

The chain recombines TRBV4-1 with TRBJ1-1, with D maybe TRBD1 (5 bases). V was clipped by 4 bases and J by 6 bases, with 9 bases between them. Germline-derived CDR1 and CDR2 are MGHRA and YSYEKL. The length of the CDR3 is 12 residues. The chain's CDR3 is CASSLRGSEAFF. For the CDR3, the DNA is TGCGCCAGCAGCCTAAGGGGATCTGAAGCTTTCTTT.

The genes are TRBV6-5 and TRBJ2-7, with 9 bases fitting TRBD1. Germline CDR1 and CDR2: MNHEY and SVGAGI. The CDR3 is 14 amino acids. The J segment lost 6 bases and the V segment lost 6 bases, leaving 9 bases of the junction unmatched. The CDR3 reads CASSGDRAGSEQYF. DNA of the CDR3: TGTGCCAGCAGCGGGGACAGGGCGGGGAGCGAGCAGTACTTC.

The chain carries TRBV11-2 and TRBJ2-3; D possibly corresponds to TRBD1 (5 bases). Germline assignment: CDR1 SGHAT and CDR2 FQNNGV. The CDR3 consists of 11 residues. V was pared by 1 base and J by 14 bases, with 10 bases between. This CDR3 is CASSLVAGPYF. The CDR3 DNA reads as TGTGCCAGCAGCTTAGTGGCAGGGCCGTATTTT.

This clonotype was detected a few times. This rearrangement joins TRBV25-1 to TRBJ2-1, with 7 bases lining up with TRBD1. CDR1 is MGHDK, CDR2 SYGVNS, per germline. The CDR3 has 14 residues. Unmatched junction bases numbered 3, after V lost 4 bases and J lost 3 bases. The CDR3 DNA sequence: TGTGCCAGCAGTGGAGGACAGGACTACAATGAGCAGTTCTTC. It translates to CASSGGQDYNEQFF.

V gene TRBV2 combines with J gene TRBJ1-5, with D unresolved. This CDR3 is built from 12 residues. V lost 8 bases and J lost 1, with 6 bases in between. Germline CDR1 is SNHLY and CDR2 is FYNNEI. The CDR3 DNA is TGTGCCAGCCAGGACAGCAATCAGCCCCAGCATTTT. Amino acids: CASQDSNQPQHF.

The chain carries TRBV6-2 or TRBV6-3 and TRBJ2-5; 7 positions agree with TRBD1. This CDR3 has 13 residues. In germline, CDR1 is MNHEY, CDR2 SVGEGT. The V gene end was trimmed by 6 bases and the J gene end by 4 bases; junction bases not matched to a gene: 5. The CDR3: CASRLTGVETQYF. The CDR3 nucleotides are TGTGCCAGCAGACTCACAGGGGTAGAGACCCAGTACTTC.

The gene calls are TRBV3-1 and TRBJ2-1, with D perhaps assigned TRBD1 or TRBD2 (5 bases each). Germline CDR1 reads LGHDT; CDR2 reads YNNKEL (reference sequence). V lost 4 bases to trimming and J lost 7 bases, with 20 bases between them. The CDR3 totals 16 residues. The CDR3 nucleotides read TGTGCCAGCAGCCGACCCGGGACCCAGGGTGAGAATGAGCAGTTCTTC. This translates into CASSRPGTQGENEQFF.

The chain combines TRBV6-5 with TRBJ2-5, with TRBD1 matching 8 bases. This CDR3 has 16 amino acids. V shed 2 bases and J 6 bases; nucleotides not matched to a gene: 11. Germline loops: CDR1 MNHEY, CDR2 SVGAGI. CDR3 amino acids: CASSYITTGEKKTQYF. CDR3 sequence (DNA): TGTGCCAGCAGTTACATAACGACAGGGGAAAAGAAGACCCAGTACTTC.

At least ten counts were recorded for this clonotype. V is TRBV4-2 and J is TRBJ2-5; D remains ambiguous. Trimming cost V 0 bases and J 5 bases, with 7 bases left between them. Per the germline V gene, CDR1 is LGHNA and CDR2 is YNFKEQ. The CDR3 has 13 amino acids. The DNA of the CDR3 is TGTGCCAGCAGCCAAGACGGACGGGAGACCCAGTACTTC. Protein sequence: CASSQDGRETQYF.

This clonotype was seen a few times. The V gene is TRBV20-1, the J gene TRBJ1-4; D is undetermined. Germline CDR1 is DFQATT and CDR2 is SNEGSKA (reference sequence). Trimming removed 3 bases at V and 8 bases at J, with 16 bases between. This CDR3 has 14 amino acids. DNA of the CDR3: TGCAGTGCTAGTCCGCTGCAGGCGAGGGAAAAACTGTTTTTT. The encoded protein is CSASPLQAREKLFF.

This chain connects TRBV4-1 to TRBJ2-7; TRBD1 aligns across 9 bases. Germline-derived CDR1 and CDR2 are MGHRA and YSYEKL. V was pared by 1 base and J by 4 bases, with 5 bases of the junction left unmatched. The CDR3 is 15 amino acids. The CDR3 region is CASSQGQGEGYEQYF. The CDR3 DNA follows: TGCGCCAGCAGCCAAGGACAGGGGGAAGGGTACGAGCAGTACTTC.

The V gene is TRBV6-6, the J gene TRBJ2-3; D gene ambiguous. This CDR3 is built from 14 residues. Germline V gene lookup returns CDR1 MNHNY and CDR2 SVGAGI (reference sequence). V was trimmed by 5 bases and J by 6 bases, leaving 15 bases between them. In DNA, the CDR3 is TGTGCCAGCAGTCCCCCGGGCCCCGTGGATACGCAGTATTTT. Amino acid sequence: CASSPPGPVDTQYF.

This clonotype was picked up a small number of times. This chain joins TRBV7-9 and TRBJ1-3, with 7 bases matching TRBD1. The length of the CDR3 is 15 residues. Germline V gene lookup returns CDR1 SEHNR and CDR2 FQNEAQ (reference sequence). V lost 6 bases to trimming and J lost 2 bases; unmatched junction nucleotides: 7. CDR3 nucleotide sequence: TGTGCCAGCAGAAGACAGGGAGAGGCTGGAAACACCATATATTTT. Protein product: CASRRQGEAGNTIYF.

The chain is built from TRBV5-1 and TRBJ2-3, with D unclear. This CDR3 has 13 residues. In germline, CDR1 is SGHRS, CDR2 YFSETQ. The germline V and J ends were trimmed by 2 bases and 2 bases, with 6 bases remaining between them. The CDR3 reads CASSLMPTDTQYF. CDR3 nucleotide sequence: TGCGCCAGCAGCTTAATGCCCACAGATACGCAGTATTTT.

The V gene is TRBV6-5, the J gene TRBJ2-2; D gene uncertain. This CDR3 has 15 residues. Trimming removed 2 bases at V and 0 bases at J, with 7 bases between. CDR1 and CDR2 (germline): MNHEY, SVGAGI. For the CDR3, the DNA is TGTGCCAGCAGTTACCGGTTCGCGAACACCGGGGAGCTGTTTTTT. Its protein product is CASSYRFANTGELFF.

This clonotype has just a few counts. The chain joins TRBV29-1 to TRBJ2-7, with D possibly being TRBD1 (5 bases). The germline V and J ends were trimmed by 1 base and 4 bases, with 17 bases remaining between them. This CDR3 contains 15 residues. Germline loops: CDR1 SQVTM, CDR2 ANQGSEA. DNA for the CDR3: TGCAGCGTTGAAGTGGTATGGCAGGGTCGATACGAGCAGTACTTC. Its translation is CSVEVVWQGRYEQYF.

The V call is TRBV7-2, the J call TRBJ2-3; 14 bases match TRBD2. CDR3 size: 18 residues. Trimming at V came to 5 bases and at J to 3 bases, leaving 10 bases not matched to a gene. Germline V gives CDR1 SGHTA, CDR2 FQGNSA. CDR3 amino acids: CASSPPLGLAGGTDTQYF. DNA for the CDR3: TGTGCCAGCAGCCCACCACTCGGACTAGCGGGGGGTACAGATACGCAGTATTTT.

The chain uses TRBV6-1 and TRBJ2-3; D remains ambiguous. Looked up from germline, CDR1 is MNHNS and CDR2 is SASEGT. The CDR3 is made up of 14 amino acids. Trimming removed 8 bases from V and 1 base from J, with 13 bases in between. In DNA form, the CDR3 reads TGTGCCAGCGGAAGGGTCAGCCGCACAGATACGCAGTATTTT. This encodes CASGRVSRTDTQYF.

This clonotype has at least ten counts. The rearrangement links TRBV6-2 or TRBV6-3 to TRBJ1-1, with a tentative D call TRBD1 (5 bases). CDR1 is MNHEY and CDR2 is SVGEGT in the germline V gene. The CDR3 runs to 16 residues. The V end lost 2 bases, the J end lost 0 bases, and 13 bases lay between the germline ends. This chain's CDR3 is CASSYAAGRMNTEAFF. CDR3 in DNA: TGTGCCAGCAGTTACGCTGCAGGGCGCATGAACACTGAAGCTTTCTTT.

This clonotype was recorded a few times. The CDR3 DNA reads as TGCGCCAGCAGCCAAGGACAGGGGCGCGAGCAGTACGTC. Protein sequence: CASSQGQGREQYV. The chain is built from TRBV4-1 and TRBJ2-7, with 8 bases that match TRBD1. With 1 base clipped from V and 6 bases from J, the junction kept 2 bases outside the gene matches. There are 13 residues in the CDR3. Germline V gives CDR1 MGHRA, CDR2 YSYEKL.

This clonotype was found a few times. CDR3 amino acids: CASSQSTGGTEAFF. The DNA of the CDR3 is TGTGCCAGCAGCCAGTCTACAGGGGGCACTGAAGCTTTCTTT. This chain connects TRBV4-2 to TRBJ1-1; TRBD1 aligns across 8 bases. Trimming cost V 3 bases and J 4 bases; bases outside gene matches: 4. The germline V gene encodes CDR1 LGHNA and CDR2 YNFKEQ. The CDR3 is 14 amino acids.

V and J are TRBV6-5 and TRBJ2-7; D gene uncertain. V dropped 4 bases and J dropped 2 bases, with 12 bases sitting between them. The CDR3 is 14 amino acids. Germline CDR1 MNHEY, CDR2 SVGAGI. CDR3 protein: CASSSDGRTYEQYF. DNA for the CDR3: TGTGCCAGCAGTTCGGATGGGCGGACCTACGAGCAGTACTTC.

Only a few counts were recorded for this clonotype. The chain is built from TRBV7-6 and TRBJ2-7; D may be TRBD1 (7 bases). V lost 5 bases and J 2 bases, leaving 25 bases between the germline ends. The length of the CDR3 is 18 residues. Germline V gene sequence: CDR1 SGHVS, CDR2 FNYEAQ. This CDR3 reads CASSELGRGQEGPYEQYF. The DNA for the CDR3 is TGTGCCAGCAGCGAGTTGGGGAGAGGACAGGAGGGTCCCTACGAGCAGTACTTC.

The rearrangement uses TRBV29-1 and TRBJ2-3; no clear D gene. The CDR3 contains 14 residues. Germline CDR1 and CDR2: SQVTM and ANQGSEA. V was shortened by 5 bases and J by 4 bases, with 16 bases between the two germline ends. The CDR3 DNA sequence: TGCAGCGTTCCGCCTCCACCCACCCCAGATACGCAGTATTTT. Its translation: CSVPPPPTPDTQYF.

This clonotype turned up a few times. V usage is TRBV4-2 and J usage is TRBJ2-1, with 10 bases aligning to TRBD1. The ends lost 4 bases at V and 9 bases at J; junction bases unmatched: 6. CDR3 length: 14 amino acids. Germline CDR1 is LGHNA and CDR2 is YNFKEQ. Here the CDR3 reads CASSPGTGDGEQFF. The CDR3 coding sequence is TGTGCCAGCAGCCCCGGGACAGGGGACGGTGAGCAGTTCTTC.